Listed here are 3 T cell receptor beta chains from one sample, sequenced in a study of T cells after yellow fever vaccination. TCRdb processed the 5' RACE reads anew with MiXCR; each CDR3 protein has one entry. The table includes over 250,000 distinct CDR3 sequences, roughly 4% detected once. The sample was PBMCs, taken 5 days after the yellow fever booster vaccination. These receptors came from a man aged 18 to 30 who received the YFV17D yellow fever vaccine.

This clonotype was observed at least ten times. J is TRBJ1-4 and V is TRBV7-8, with D perhaps TRBD1 (5 bases). CDR1 is SGHVS and CDR2 is FQNEAQ in the germline V gene. The CDR3 covers 17 residues. Trimming pared 1 base from V and 0 bases from J, leaving 12 bases between. The CDR3 region is CASSLEGQLATNEKLFF. DNA of the CDR3: TGTGCCAGCAGCTTAGAGGGGCAGCTTGCAACTAATGAAAAACTGTTTTTT.

In its sample, this clonotype was seen a few times. V gene TRBV7-9 combines with J gene TRBJ1-2; the match to TRBD1 covers 8 bases. Germline loops: CDR1 SEHNR, CDR2 FQNEAQ (reference sequence). V lost 5 bases, J lost 6 bases, and 5 bases stayed unmatched. The CDR3 has 13 amino acids. Here the CDR3 reads CASSAGQGHGYTF. The CDR3 coding sequence is TGTGCCAGCAGCGCAGGACAGGGACATGGCTACACCTTC. The full variable domain, with the rest looked up from reference TRBV7-9 and TRBJ1-2, is DTGVSQNPRHKITKRGQNVTFRCDPISEHNRLYWYRQTLGQGPEFLTYFQNEAQLEKSRLLSDRFSAERPKGSFSTLEIQRTEQGDSAMYLCASSAGQGHGYTFGSGTRLTVV.

This clonotype was recorded at least ten times. The CDR3 DNA reads as TGTGCCAGCAGGAGTGGGGTGGCGGCAGATACGCAGTATTTT. Protein: CASRSGVAADTQYF. The chain recombines TRBV11-2 with TRBJ2-3, with D unclear. CDR3 length: 14 amino acids. Germline CDR1 is SGHAT and CDR2 is FQNNGV. V lost 6 bases and J lost 4, with 14 bases in between.